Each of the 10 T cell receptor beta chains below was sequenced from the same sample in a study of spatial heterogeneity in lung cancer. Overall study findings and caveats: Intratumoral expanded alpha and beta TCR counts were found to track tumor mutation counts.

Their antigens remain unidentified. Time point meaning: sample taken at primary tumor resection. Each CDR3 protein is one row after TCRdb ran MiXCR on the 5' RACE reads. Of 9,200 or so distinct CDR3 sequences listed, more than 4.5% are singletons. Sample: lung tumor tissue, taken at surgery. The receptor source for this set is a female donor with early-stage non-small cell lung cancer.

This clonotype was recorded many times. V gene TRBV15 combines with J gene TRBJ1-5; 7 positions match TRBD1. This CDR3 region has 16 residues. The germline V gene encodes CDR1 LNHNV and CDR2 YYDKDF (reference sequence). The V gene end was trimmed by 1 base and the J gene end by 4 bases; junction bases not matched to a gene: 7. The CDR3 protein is CATSRGRGGGNQPQHF. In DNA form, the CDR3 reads TGTGCCACCAGCAGAGGCAGGGGGGGGGGTAATCAGCCCCAGCATTTT. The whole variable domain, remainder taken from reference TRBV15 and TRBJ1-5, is DAMVIQNPRYQVTQFGKPVTLSCSQTLNHNVMYWYQQKSSQAPKLLFHYYDKDFNNEADTPDNFQSRRPNTSFCFLDIRSPGLGDTAMYLCATSRGRGGGNQPQHFGDGTRLSIL.

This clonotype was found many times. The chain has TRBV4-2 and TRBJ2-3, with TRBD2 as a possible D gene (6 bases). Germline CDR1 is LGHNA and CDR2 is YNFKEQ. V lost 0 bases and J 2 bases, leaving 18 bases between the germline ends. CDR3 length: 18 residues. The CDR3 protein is CASSQDMEDYIITDTQYF. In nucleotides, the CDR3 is TGTGCCAGCAGCCAAGATATGGAGGACTACATTATCACAGATACGCAGTATTTT.

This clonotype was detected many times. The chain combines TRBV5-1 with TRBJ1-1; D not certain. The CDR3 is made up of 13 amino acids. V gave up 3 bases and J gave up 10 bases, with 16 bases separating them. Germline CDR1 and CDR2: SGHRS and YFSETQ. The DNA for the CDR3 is TGCGCCAGCAGCTCCCTGCCGGCTGATCCAGCTTTCTTT. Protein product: CASSSLPADPAFF.

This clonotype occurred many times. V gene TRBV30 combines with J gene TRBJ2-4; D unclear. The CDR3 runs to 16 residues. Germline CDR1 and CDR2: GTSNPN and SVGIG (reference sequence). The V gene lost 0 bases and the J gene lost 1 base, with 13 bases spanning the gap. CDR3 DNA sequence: TGTGCCTGGAGTGTAGAAGGCCTAACGGCCAAAAACATTCAGTACTTC. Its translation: CAWSVEGLTAKNIQYF.

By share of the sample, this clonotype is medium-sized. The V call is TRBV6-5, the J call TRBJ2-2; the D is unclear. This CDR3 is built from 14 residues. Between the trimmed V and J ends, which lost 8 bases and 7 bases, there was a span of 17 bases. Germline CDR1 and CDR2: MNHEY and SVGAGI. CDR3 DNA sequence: TGTGCCAGCGAAAATAGGATCGATGGCGGGGAGCTGTTTTTT. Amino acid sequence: CASENRIDGGELFF.

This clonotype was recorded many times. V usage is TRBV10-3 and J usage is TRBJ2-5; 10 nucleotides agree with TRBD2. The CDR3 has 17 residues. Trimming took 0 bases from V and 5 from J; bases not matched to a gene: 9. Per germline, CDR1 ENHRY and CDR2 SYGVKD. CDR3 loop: CAISESRAGGPLETQYF. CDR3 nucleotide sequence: TGTGCCATCAGTGAGTCGAGAGCGGGAGGGCCTTTGGAGACCCAGTACTTC.

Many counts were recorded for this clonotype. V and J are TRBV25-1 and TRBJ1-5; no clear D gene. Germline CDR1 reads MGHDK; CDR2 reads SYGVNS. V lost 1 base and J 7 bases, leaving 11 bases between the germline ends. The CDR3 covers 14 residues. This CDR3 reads CASSEFSTRQPQHF. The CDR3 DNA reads TGTGCCAGCAGTGAATTCTCCACCCGACAGCCCCAGCATTTT.

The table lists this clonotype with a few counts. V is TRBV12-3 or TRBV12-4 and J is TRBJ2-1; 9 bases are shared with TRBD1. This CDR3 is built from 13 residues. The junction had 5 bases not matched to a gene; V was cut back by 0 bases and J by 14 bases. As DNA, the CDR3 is TGTGCCAGCAGTTTAGCGGACAGGGGAAGGAAGTTCTTC. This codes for CASSLADRGRKFF.

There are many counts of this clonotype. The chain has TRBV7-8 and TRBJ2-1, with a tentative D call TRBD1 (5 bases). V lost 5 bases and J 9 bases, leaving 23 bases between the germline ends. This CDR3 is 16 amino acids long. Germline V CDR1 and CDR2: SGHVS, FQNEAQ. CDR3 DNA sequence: TGTGCCAGCAGCCTGCCGATGGGGCGTATATTCGGTGAGCAGTTCTTC. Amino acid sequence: CASSLPMGRIFGEQFF.

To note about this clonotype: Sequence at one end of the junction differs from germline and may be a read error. The CDR3 DNA is TGTGAAAGAAGTAATGACTCTCATGAAGCTTTATTT. This gives the protein CERSNDSHEALF. V gene TRBV6-2 or TRBV6-3 combines with J gene TRBJ1-1; D unclear. Germline V gives CDR1 MNHEY, CDR2 SVGEGT. The CDR3 sequence is 12 residues long.